These 18 T cell receptor beta chains originate from one sample sequenced in a study of cytotoxic CD8 clonotypes in ibrutinib-treated CLL. Data came from immunoSEQ multiplex PCR; TCRdb stores just in-frame clones and leaves some out. The table shows around 130,000 clones, with 80% to 85% occurring only once. The material sequenced was PBMCs, taken after 24 months of ibrutinib treatment. Receptors originate from a human donor with chronic lymphocytic leukemia.

This rearrangement joins TRBV28 to TRBJ1-2; 9 positions agree with TRBD1. The CDR3 loop spans 13 amino acids. Germline values: CDR1 MDHEN, CDR2 SYDVKM. V shed 7 bases and J 4 bases; nucleotides not matched to a gene: 4. DNA of the CDR3: TGTGCCAGCACCCGGGACAGGGCCTATGGCTACACCTTC. The encoded protein is CASTRDRAYGYTF.

The chain carries TRBV6-5 and TRBJ1-5, with D maybe TRBD1 (6 bases). CDR1 and CDR2 from the germline V gene are MNHEY and SVGAGI. The CDR3 totals 16 residues. The V end lost 1 base, the J end lost 1 base, and 11 bases lay between the germline ends. DNA of the CDR3: TGTGCCAGCAGTTACTTCAACAGGGTAAGCAATCAGCCCCAGCATTTT. Residues: CASSYFNRVSNQPQHF.

This sequence joins TRBV4-3 and TRBJ2-3; D not resolved. Trimming left V 4 bases short and J 0 bases short, with 8 bases between. The V gene's germline CDR1 is LGHNA and CDR2 YSLEER. The CDR3 extends over 14 amino acids. The DNA for the CDR3 is TGCGCCAGCAGCCGACAAATAAGCACAGATACGCAGTATTTT. Encoded protein: CASSRQISTDTQYF.

The CDR3 is CASSPRWVHEQFF. The CDR3 DNA sequence: TGCGCCAGCAGCCCCCGCTGGGTCCATGAGCAGTTCTTC. This chain joins TRBV5-1 and TRBJ2-1, with D hard to call. The CDR3 is made up of 13 amino acids. V lost 4 bases, J lost 8 bases, and 13 bases lay in between. CDR1 is SGHRS and CDR2 is YFSETQ in the germline V gene.

The chain joins TRBV5-5 to TRBJ2-1; D may be TRBD2 (6 bases). Germline V gene lookup returns CDR1 SGHKS and CDR2 YYEKEE (reference sequence). Trimming cost V 4 bases and J 8 bases, with 22 bases left between them. This CDR3 has 16 amino acids. CDR3 coding DNA: TGTGCCAGCAGCCCGTTTCCGGGGGAGGTACGCTATGAGCAGTTCTTC. Protein: CASSPFPGEVRYEQFF.

The chain employs TRBV18 and TRBJ2-2, with 12 bases lining up with TRBD2. CDR1 and CDR2 (germline): KGHSH, LQKENI. The CDR3 consists of 17 residues. V dropped 6 bases and J dropped 5; count of bases not matched to a gene: 10. The CDR3, as DNA: TGTGCCAGCTCCTGGAGACTAGCGGGGGCCCCTACCGGGGAGCTGTTTTTT. It specifies CASSWRLAGAPTGELFF.

This chain links TRBV4-1 with TRBJ1-4; tentative D call: TRBD1 (5 bases). This CDR3 region has 15 residues. Germline V gene lookup returns CDR1 MGHRA and CDR2 YSYEKL. Trimming pared 0 bases from V and 8 bases from J, leaving 13 bases between. CDR3 nucleotides: TGCGCCAGCAGCCAAGATGGGGACGGAATCGAAAAACTGTTTTTT. As protein: CASSQDGDGIEKLFF.

This chain uses TRBV5-1 with TRBJ1-6; 8 positions match TRBD1. The CDR3 is 16 residues long. Germline V gene sequence: CDR1 SGHRS, CDR2 YFSETQ. V dropped 4 bases and J dropped 9; count of bases not matched to a gene: 12. The CDR3 coding sequence is TGCGCCAGCAGCGCCCAAGGACAGGGCCATACTTCACCCCTCCACTTT. Amino acids: CASSAQGQGHTSPLHF.

This chain links TRBV7-2 with TRBJ2-7, with a weak D call TRBD2 (5 bases). The CDR3 contains 14 residues. V was shortened by 2 bases and J by 6 bases, with 14 bases between the two germline ends. Germline CDR1 SGHTA, CDR2 FQGNSA. CDR3 nucleotide sequence: TGTGCCAGCAGCTTACCCGGACTCCCAACCGAGCAGTACTTC. This translates into CASSLPGLPTEQYF.

The chain couples TRBV19 to TRBJ1-1; 10 bases map to TRBD1. CDR1 and CDR2 (germline): LNHDA, SQIVND (reference sequence). CDR3 length: 17 residues. The V gene end was trimmed by 3 bases and the J gene end by 3 bases; junction bases not matched to a gene: 10. The CDR3 loop is CASSIGWGQGIYTEAFF. CDR3 DNA: TGTGCCAGTAGTATCGGATGGGGACAGGGGATTTACACTGAAGCTTTCTTT.

This clone was seen once. The chain is built from TRBV19 and TRBJ1-2; possible D gene TRBD1, 5 bases. The germline gives CDR1 LNHDA, CDR2 SQIVND (reference sequence). The V gene lost 6 bases and the J gene lost 0 bases, with 14 bases spanning the gap. This CDR3 has 15 residues. The DNA for the CDR3 is TGTGCCAGTAGAGCCGGGACGGAACCTAACTATGGCTACACCTTC. Its protein is CASRAGTEPNYGYTF.

The V gene is TRBV7-6, the J gene TRBJ1-4; D perhaps matches TRBD1 (6 bases). Trimming shortened V by 2 bases and J by 6 bases, and 10 bases separated the two germline ends. The CDR3 totals 14 residues. CDR1 is SGHVS, CDR2 FNYEAQ, per germline. CDR3 bases: TGTGCCAGCAGCTTATTCTACAGGGATGAAAAACTGTTTTTT. This codes for CASSLFYRDEKLFF. Combining the CDR3 with reference TRBV7-6 and TRBJ1-4 gives the whole variable domain GAGVSQSPRYKVTKRGQDVALRCDPISGHVSLYWYRQALGQGPEFLTYFNYEAQQDKSGLPNDRFSAERPEGSISTLTIQRTEQRDSAMYRCASSLFYRDEKLFFGSGTQLSVL.

V usage is TRBV18 and J usage is TRBJ2-7; 10 bases match TRBD1. This CDR3 comprises 16 residues. V dropped 3 bases and J dropped 6; count of bases not matched to a gene: 11. Looked up from germline, CDR1 is KGHSH and CDR2 is LQKENI. The CDR3 bases are TGTGCCAGCTCACCCCAATCGGACAGGGGGAAAGGCGAGCAGTACTTC. It translates to CASSPQSDRGKGEQYF.

This chain uses TRBV2 with TRBJ1-2, with D perhaps matching TRBD1 (5 bases). The CDR3 is 13 amino acids. Germline V CDR1 and CDR2: SNHLY, FYNNEI. V lost 6 bases and J 8 bases, leaving 16 bases between the germline ends. CDR3 bases: TGTGCCAGCAGCGATTCAGGGTTAGGCGGCTACACCTTC. Translating gives CASSDSGLGGYTF. The variable domain in full, completed from reference TRBV2 and TRBJ1-2, reads EPEVTQTPSHQVTQMGQEVILRCVPISNHLYFYWYRQILGQKVEFLVSFYNNEISEKSEIFDDQFSVERPDGSNFTLKIRSTKLEDSAMYFCASSDSGLGGYTFGSGTRLTVV.

V gene TRBV18 combines with J gene TRBJ2-5, with D perhaps TRBD1 (6 bases). Germline V gene data show CDR1 as KGHSH and CDR2 as LQKENI. This CDR3 is built from 14 residues. V was shortened by 3 bases and J by 5 bases, with 13 bases between the two germline ends. DNA of the CDR3: TGTGCCAGCTCACCTCCAGGGGCGCGGGAGACCCAGTACTTC. It encodes CASSPPGARETQYF.

The V call is TRBV6-1, the J call TRBJ1-2; weak D call: TRBD1 (5 bases). In germline, CDR1 is MNHNS, CDR2 SASEGT. The CDR3 consists of 15 residues. Between the trimmed V and J ends, which lost 0 bases and 0 bases, there was a span of 8 bases. The CDR3 loop reads CASSEAGPSNYGYTF. CDR3 bases: TGTGCCAGCAGTGAAGCGGGGCCTTCTAACTATGGCTACACCTTC.

The chain couples TRBV5-4 to TRBJ1-1, with D possibly matching TRBD1 (6 bases). Germline V gene lookup returns CDR1 SGHNT and CDR2 YYREEE (reference sequence). There are 16 residues in the CDR3. V dropped 1 base and J dropped 0 bases, with 13 bases sitting between them. The CDR3 sequence is CASSLWGDTMNTEAFF. The CDR3 DNA sequence: TGTGCCAGCAGCTTGTGGGGGGACACCATGAACACTGAAGCTTTCTTT.

The rearrangement links TRBV6-6 to TRBJ2-7, with D possibly matching TRBD2 (5 bases). The CDR3 spans 14 residues. Germline assignment: CDR1 MNHNY and CDR2 SVGAGI (reference sequence). V lost 2 bases and J 2 bases, leaving 10 bases between the germline ends. The CDR3: CASSYRGYAYEQYF. DNA for the CDR3: TGTGCCAGCAGTTACCGAGGGTACGCCTACGAGCAGTACTTC.